One T cell receptor beta chain is described in this entry. Generated by immunoSEQ multiplex PCR, the TCRdb table keeps only in-frame clones and is missing some. The sample lists almost 200,000 clones; 70% to 90% were seen once. This record belongs to a study of blood T cell repertoires in COVID-19. CDR3 length: 11 residues. The V gene lost 4 bases and the J gene lost 3 bases, with 4 bases spanning the gap. CDR1 and CDR2 (germline): SGHTA, FQGNSA. Material: peripheral blood. This rearrangement joins TRBV7-2 to TRBJ2-7, with D uncertain. The TCR comes from a woman between 70 and 85 years old with acute or convalescent COVID-19. The CDR3: CASSSNYEQYF. The CDR3 DNA is TGTGCCAGCAGCTCTAACTACGAGCAGTACTTC.